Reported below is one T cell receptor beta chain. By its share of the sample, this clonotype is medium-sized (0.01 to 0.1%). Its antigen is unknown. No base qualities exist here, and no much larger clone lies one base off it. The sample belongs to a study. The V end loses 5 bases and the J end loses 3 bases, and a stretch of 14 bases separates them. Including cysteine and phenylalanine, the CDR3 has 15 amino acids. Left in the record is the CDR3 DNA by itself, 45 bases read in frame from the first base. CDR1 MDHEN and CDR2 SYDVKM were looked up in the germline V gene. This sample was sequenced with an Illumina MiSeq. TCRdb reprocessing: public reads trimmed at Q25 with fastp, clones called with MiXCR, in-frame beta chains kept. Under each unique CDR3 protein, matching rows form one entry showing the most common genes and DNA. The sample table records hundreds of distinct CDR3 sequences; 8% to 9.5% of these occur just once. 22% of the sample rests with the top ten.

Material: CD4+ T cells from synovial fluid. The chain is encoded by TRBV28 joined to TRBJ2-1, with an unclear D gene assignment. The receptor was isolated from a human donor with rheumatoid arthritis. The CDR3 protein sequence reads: CASSLPVARYNEQFF. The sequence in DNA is TGTGCCAGCAGTCTCCCCGTGGCGCGCTACAATGAGCAGTTCTTC.